This T cell receptor (beta chain) was captured by sequencing in a study of T cell responses to AZD1222 COVID-19 vaccine. General study results and limits: Among spike-specific TCRs, nearly half reportedly target unmutated variant regions. None of the repertoires were sampled until the peak T cell response had passed.

Of note for this clone: Its antigen is not identified.

Profiled with immunoSEQ multiplex PCR; TCRdb holds only in-frame clones, not every one. The table lists tens of thousands of clones, 70% to 90% of them singletons. Pooled samples include second doses given at about 4 or 12 weeks. The sequence derives from an adult who received the AZD1222 COVID-19 vaccine. Source: peripheral blood, taken 28 days after the second AZD1222 dose.

CDR3 sequence reads: CAISESGRSYEQYF. The DNA for the CDR3 is TGTGCCATCAGTGAGAGCGGGAGATCCTACGAGCAGTACTTC. The chain carries TRBV10-3 and TRBJ2-7; 8 bases are a match to TRBD2. The CDR3 runs 14 residues. Germline CDR1 and CDR2: ENHRY and SYGVKD. Trimming at V came to 2 bases and at J to 1 base, leaving 1 base not matched to a gene.